The source of this T cell receptor (beta chain) is a study of T cell responses to AZD1222 COVID-19 vaccine. Study results and caveats: Seropositivity was recorded at baseline in only a handful of AZD1222 recipients. The study found vaccine-associated CD4 TCRs spanning spike, dominant at 160-218 and 743-854.

Concerning this clone itself: Its antigen is still unknown.

The protocol was immunoSEQ multiplex PCR, while the TCRdb copy is restricted to in-frame clones and leaves out a portion. Among roughly 200,000 clones, approximately 92% were seen once, and the ten largest hold around 0.96%. Here the sequenced sample was peripheral blood, taken 28 days after the second dose of the MenACWY control vaccine. The origin of this receptor is an adult who received the MenACWY meningococcal vaccine as a control.

The CDR3, as DNA: TGTGCCATCAGTGGGACAGGGGGCCCATCGGGCTATGGCTACACCTTC. Translated: CAISGTGGPSGYGYTF. The genes are TRBV10-3 and TRBJ1-2; 11 nucleotides line up with TRBD1. J gave up 4 bases and V 4 bases, and 8 bases lay outside the gene matches. From germline, CDR1 is ENHRY and CDR2 SYGVKD. The CDR3 is made up of 16 amino acids.